This is a list of T cell receptor beta chains from one sample in a study of early T cells in non-severe SARS-CoV-2 infection. TCRdb re-called the 5' RACE reads through MiXCR, storing one row per CDR3 protein. The data contain tens of thousands of distinct CDR3 sequences, roughly a tenth of them singletons. The sequenced sample consisted of whole blood. The receptor source for this set is an adult who was a healthcare worker with PCR-confirmed SARS-CoV-2 infection or an uninfected control (not recorded which). Both conserved end residues are part of each CDR3. The D gene is left open where the match is weak. Expanded clones get a size class; other rows say once, few or many, or leave the size out.

J gene: TRBJ2-3; V gene: TRBV15; clone size: .; D gene: .; CDR3 DNA: TGTGCCACCAGCAGAGAATTGGGATACGATACGCAGTATTTT; CDR3 protein: CATSRELGYDTQYF
J gene: TRBJ2-6; V gene: TRBV18; clone size: many; D gene: .; CDR3 DNA: TGTGCCAGCTCACCGGCAGCTGGGGCCAACGTCCTGACTTTC; CDR3 protein: CASSPAAGANVLTF
J gene: TRBJ2-7; V gene: TRBV6-6; clone size: many; D gene: TRBD1; CDR3 DNA: TGTGCCAGCAGTTACTCTCAGGGGGCCTACGAGCAGTACTTC; CDR3 protein: CASSYSQGAYEQYF
J gene: TRBJ1-6; V gene: TRBV9; clone size: few; D gene: .; CDR3 DNA: TGTGCCAGCAGCCTGGGGCACAGAGATTATAATTCACCCCTCCACTTT; CDR3 protein: CASSLGHRDYNSPLHF
J gene: TRBJ1-3; V gene: TRBV7-6; clone size: .; D gene: .; CDR3 DNA: TGTGCCAGCAGCTTAGCGGGACCGCCTGGAAACACCATATATTTT; CDR3 protein: CASSLAGPPGNTIYF
J gene: TRBJ1-4; V gene: TRBV4-1; clone size: .; D gene: .; CDR3 DNA: TGCGCCAGCAGCCCCCAGGGACTCGGTAATGAAAAACTGTTTTTT; CDR3 protein: CASSPQGLGNEKLFF
J gene: TRBJ2-1; V gene: TRBV11-3; clone size: many; D gene: .; CDR3 DNA: TGTGCCAGCAGCCTCCGACCGTCCAATGAGCAGTTCTTC; CDR3 protein: CASSLRPSNEQFF
J gene: TRBJ1-3; V gene: TRBV18; clone size: many; D gene: .; CDR3 DNA: TGTGCCAGCTCACCACTATCGATCAACACCATATATTTT; CDR3 protein: CASSPLSINTIYF
J gene: TRBJ1-1; V gene: TRBV7-9; clone size: .; D gene: TRBD1; CDR3 DNA: TGTGCCAGCATCAGCGGGACAGGGTTTTACGGGGAAGCTTTCTTT; CDR3 protein: CASISGTGFYGEAFF
J gene: TRBJ2-7; V gene: TRBV7-2; clone size: many; D gene: TRBD2; CDR3 DNA: TGTGCCAGCAGCTTGGGCGGGAGGGGCTACGAGCAGTACTTC; CDR3 protein: CASSLGGRGYEQYF
J gene: TRBJ1-5; V gene: TRBV27; clone size: .; D gene: .; CDR3 DNA: TGTGCCAGCAGCCCAACTAGGACGGCGCCCCAGCATTTT; CDR3 protein: CASSPTRTAPQHF
J gene: TRBJ2-1; V gene: TRBV10-1; clone size: .; D gene: .; CDR3 DNA: TGCGCCAGCAGTGTTTTTCTAGGCAATGAGCAGTTCTTC; CDR3 protein: CASSVFLGNEQFF
J gene: TRBJ1-5; V gene: TRBV3-1; clone size: .; D gene: .; CDR3 DNA: TGTGCCAGCAGCCAAGGGCGGGGGCTCAGCAATCAGCCCCAGCATTTT; CDR3 protein: CASSQGRGLSNQPQHF
J gene: TRBJ2-7; V gene: TRBV29-1; clone size: many; D gene: .; CDR3 DNA: TGCAGCGTTGGACCGACGGGGGCGGCCGGCGAGCAGTACTTC; CDR3 protein: CSVGPTGAAGEQYF
J gene: TRBJ2-2; V gene: TRBV5-1; clone size: .; D gene: .; CDR3 DNA: TGCGCCAGCACCACCATTTCAATGACCGGGGAGCTGTTTTTT; CDR3 protein: CASTTISMTGELFF
J gene: TRBJ2-3; V gene: TRBV13; clone size: many; D gene: TRBD2; CDR3 DNA: TGTGCCAGCAGCTTAATAGCGGGTAAAATCACAGATACGCAGTATTTT; CDR3 protein: CASSLIAGKITDTQYF
J gene: TRBJ2-1; V gene: TRBV29-1; clone size: .; D gene: .; CDR3 DNA: TGCAGCGTTGGCGGCAGCAATGAGCAGTTCTTC; CDR3 protein: CSVGGSNEQFF
J gene: TRBJ1-5; V gene: TRBV6-5; clone size: many; D gene: .; CDR3 DNA: TGTGCCAGCAGTTGCCGGGACTGTCCCCAGCATTTT; CDR3 protein: CASSCRDCPQHF
J gene: TRBJ2-7; V gene: TRBV6-6; clone size: many; D gene: .; CDR3 DNA: TGTGCCAGCAGGCTAGACGGGACGGACTACGAGCAGTACTTC; CDR3 protein: CASRLDGTDYEQYF
J gene: TRBJ2-1; V gene: TRBV7-2; clone size: many; D gene: .; CDR3 DNA: TGTGCCAGCAGCTTAGCGCCGGGGTACGAGCAGTTCTTC; CDR3 protein: CASSLAPGYEQFF
J gene: TRBJ1-2; V gene: TRBV29-1; clone size: .; D gene: .; CDR3 DNA: TGCAGCGTCGTACGAAACGGGGGGACCTATGGCTACACCTTC; CDR3 protein: CSVVRNGGTYGYTF
J gene: TRBJ2-7; V gene: TRBV2; clone size: .; D gene: TRBD2; CDR3 DNA: TGTGCCAGCAGTGAAGGAAGGGGACTAGCGGGGTCGGGGCAATACGAGCAGTACTTC; CDR3 protein: CASSEGRGLAGSGQYEQYF
J gene: TRBJ1-4; V gene: TRBV29-1; clone size: .; D gene: .; CDR3 DNA: TGCAGCGTTGAGACCACGACTAATGAAAAACTGTTTTTT; CDR3 protein: CSVETTTNEKLFF
J gene: TRBJ2-5; V gene: TRBV10-3; clone size: few; D gene: .; CDR3 DNA: TGTGCCATCAGCCCCTCCCTAGTCGTACAAGAGACCCAGTACTTC; CDR3 protein: CAISPSLVVQETQYF
J gene: TRBJ2-1; V gene: TRBV20-1; clone size: .; D gene: TRBD2; CDR3 DNA: TGCAGTGCTAGCGGGCTAGCGGGCGTTTACAATGAGCAGTTCTTC; CDR3 protein: CSASGLAGVYNEQFF
J gene: TRBJ2-3; V gene: TRBV7-6; clone size: .; D gene: TRBD2; CDR3 DNA: TGTGCCAGCAGCTTAGAACCTTGGACTAGCGGAGCCGACGAGGGAGATACGCAGTATTTT; CDR3 protein: CASSLEPWTSGADEGDTQYF
J gene: TRBJ2-3; V gene: TRBV20-1; clone size: few; D gene: TRBD2; CDR3 DNA: TGCAGTGCTACAAGGACTAGCGGGGGTATCACAGATACGCAGTATTTT; CDR3 protein: CSATRTSGGITDTQYF
J gene: TRBJ2-3; V gene: TRBV10-1; clone size: .; D gene: .; CDR3 DNA: TGCGCCAGCAGTGGAGGGGAACAGAAGTATTTT; CDR3 protein: CASSGGEQKYF
J gene: TRBJ2-7; V gene: TRBV5-1; clone size: .; D gene: TRBD1; CDR3 DNA: TGCGCCAGCAGCTTTCAACGACAGGGAGACGAGCAGTACTTC; CDR3 protein: CASSFQRQGDEQYF
J gene: TRBJ2-3; V gene: TRBV20-1; clone size: many; D gene: .; CDR3 DNA: TGCAGTGCTAGGAACCAGCGTGGGATAGCAGATACGCAGTATTTT; CDR3 protein: CSARNQRGIADTQYF
J gene: TRBJ2-1; V gene: TRBV20-1; clone size: many; D gene: .; CDR3 DNA: TGCAGTGCTAGAGATTTCACCCGGTTGCGCTCCTACAATGAGCAGTTCTTC; CDR3 protein: CSARDFTRLRSYNEQFF
J gene: TRBJ2-1; V gene: TRBV2; clone size: many; D gene: .; CDR3 DNA: TGTGCCAGCCACAGACTGGGGTACAATGAGCAGTTCTTC; CDR3 protein: CASHRLGYNEQFF
J gene: TRBJ2-3; V gene: TRBV5-1; clone size: .; D gene: TRBD2; CDR3 DNA: TGCGCCAGCAGCGTGGGACTAGCAAAAAGCACAGATACGCAGTATTTT; CDR3 protein: CASSVGLAKSTDTQYF
J gene: TRBJ2-7; V gene: TRBV5-1; clone size: many; D gene: TRBD1; CDR3 DNA: TGCGCCAGCAGCTTGGATCCAGGGGGCCGCGAGCAGTACTTC; CDR3 protein: CASSLDPGGREQYF
J gene: TRBJ2-1; V gene: TRBV5-6; clone size: many; D gene: TRBD2; CDR3 DNA: TGTGCCAGCAGCTTAACTAGCGGGGCCTCCAGTGAGCAGTTCTTC; CDR3 protein: CASSLTSGASSEQFF
J gene: TRBJ2-3; V gene: TRBV15; clone size: many; D gene: TRBD2; CDR3 DNA: TGTGCCACCAGCAGAGATATAAGCGGGGGAGATACGCAGTATTTT; CDR3 protein: CATSRDISGGDTQYF
J gene: TRBJ2-5; V gene: TRBV5-1; clone size: many; D gene: .; CDR3 DNA: TGCGCCAGCAGCTTGGACCAAGAGACCCAGTACTTC; CDR3 protein: CASSLDQETQYF
J gene: TRBJ2-7; V gene: TRBV20-1; clone size: .; D gene: TRBD2; CDR3 DNA: TGCAGTGCTAGACCAGCTAGCGGGATCTCCTACGAGCAGTACTTC; CDR3 protein: CSARPASGISYEQYF
J gene: TRBJ1-5; V gene: TRBV3-1; clone size: many; D gene: .; CDR3 DNA: TGTGCCAGCAGCCGGGGGGCAAGGCAGCCCCAGCATTTT; CDR3 protein: CASSRGARQPQHF
J gene: TRBJ2-5; V gene: TRBV6-2/TRBV6-3; clone size: few; D gene: TRBD1; CDR3 DNA: TGTGCCAGCAGTTACGACAGGGACGATCAGTACTTC; CDR3 protein: CASSYDRDDQYF